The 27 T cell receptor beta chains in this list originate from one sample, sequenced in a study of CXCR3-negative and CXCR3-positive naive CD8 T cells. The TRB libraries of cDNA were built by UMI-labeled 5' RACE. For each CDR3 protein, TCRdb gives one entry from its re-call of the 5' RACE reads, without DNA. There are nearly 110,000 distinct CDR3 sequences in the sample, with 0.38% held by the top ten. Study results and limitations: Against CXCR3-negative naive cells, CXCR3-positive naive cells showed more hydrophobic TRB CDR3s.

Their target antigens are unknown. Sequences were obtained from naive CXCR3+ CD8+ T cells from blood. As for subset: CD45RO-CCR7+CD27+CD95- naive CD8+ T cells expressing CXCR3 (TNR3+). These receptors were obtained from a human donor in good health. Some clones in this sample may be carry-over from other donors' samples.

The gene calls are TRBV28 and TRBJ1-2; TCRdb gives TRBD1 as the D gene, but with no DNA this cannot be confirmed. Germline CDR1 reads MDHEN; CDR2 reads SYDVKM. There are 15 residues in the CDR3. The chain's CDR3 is CASSLISGGFYGYTF.

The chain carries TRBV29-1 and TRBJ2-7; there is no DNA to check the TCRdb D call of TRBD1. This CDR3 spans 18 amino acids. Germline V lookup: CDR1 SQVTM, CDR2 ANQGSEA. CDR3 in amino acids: CSVVFGVGGTGKSYEQYF.

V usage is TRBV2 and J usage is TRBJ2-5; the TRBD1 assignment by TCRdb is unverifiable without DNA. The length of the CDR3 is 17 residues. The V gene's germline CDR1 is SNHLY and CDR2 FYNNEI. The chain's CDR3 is CASSDPALAGVKETQYF.

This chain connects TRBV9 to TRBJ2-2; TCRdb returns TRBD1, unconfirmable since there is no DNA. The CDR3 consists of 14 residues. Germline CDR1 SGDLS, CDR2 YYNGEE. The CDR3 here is CASSVGGRTGELFF.

CDR3: CSETGLAGGVEQFF. The rearrangement links TRBV29-1 to TRBJ2-1; the TCRdb D gene call, TRBD2, has no DNA to confirm it. Germline V gene data show CDR1 as SQVTM and CDR2 as ANQGSEA. The CDR3 has 14 amino acids.

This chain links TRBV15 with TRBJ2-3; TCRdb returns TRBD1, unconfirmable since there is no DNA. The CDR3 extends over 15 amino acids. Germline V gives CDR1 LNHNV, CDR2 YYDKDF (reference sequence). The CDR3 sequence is CATSRGTVSTDTQYF.

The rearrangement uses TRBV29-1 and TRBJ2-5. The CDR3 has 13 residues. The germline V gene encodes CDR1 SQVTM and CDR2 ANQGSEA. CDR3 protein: CSVARRYQETQYF.

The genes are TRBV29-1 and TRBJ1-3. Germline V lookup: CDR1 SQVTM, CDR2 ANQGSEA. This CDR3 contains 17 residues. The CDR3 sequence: CSVPLLQGKRDGNTIYF.

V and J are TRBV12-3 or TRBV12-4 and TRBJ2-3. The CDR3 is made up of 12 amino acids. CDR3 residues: CASSQGWDTQYF.

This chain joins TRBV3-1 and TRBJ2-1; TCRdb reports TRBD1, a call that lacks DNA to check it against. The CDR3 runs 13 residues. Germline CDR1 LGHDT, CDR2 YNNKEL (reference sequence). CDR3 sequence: CASSQDAPSEQFF.

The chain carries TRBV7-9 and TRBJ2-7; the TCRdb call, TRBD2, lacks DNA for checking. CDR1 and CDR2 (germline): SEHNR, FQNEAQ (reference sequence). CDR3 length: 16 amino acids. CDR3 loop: CASSLIAGVISYEQYF.

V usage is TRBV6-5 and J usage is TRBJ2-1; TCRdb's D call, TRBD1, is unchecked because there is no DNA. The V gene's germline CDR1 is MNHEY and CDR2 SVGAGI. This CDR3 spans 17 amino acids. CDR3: CASFKTGALSSYNEQFF.

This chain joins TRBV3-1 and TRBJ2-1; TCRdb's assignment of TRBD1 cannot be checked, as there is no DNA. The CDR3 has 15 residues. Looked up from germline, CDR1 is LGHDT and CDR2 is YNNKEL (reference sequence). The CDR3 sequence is CASSQDGAIWNEQFF.

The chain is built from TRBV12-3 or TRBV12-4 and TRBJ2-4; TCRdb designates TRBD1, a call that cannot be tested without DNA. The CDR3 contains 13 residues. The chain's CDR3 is CASSSGEGNIQYF.

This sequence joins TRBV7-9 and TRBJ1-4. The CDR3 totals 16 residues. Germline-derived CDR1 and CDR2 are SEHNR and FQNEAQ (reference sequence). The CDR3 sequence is CASSFDRQLHNEKLFF. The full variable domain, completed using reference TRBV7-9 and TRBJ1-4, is DTGVSQNPRHKITKRGQNVTFRCDPISEHNRLYWYRQTLGQGPEFLTYFQNEAQLEKSRLLSDRFSAERPKGSFSTLEIQRTEQGDSAMYLCASSFDRQLHNEKLFFGSGTQLSVL.

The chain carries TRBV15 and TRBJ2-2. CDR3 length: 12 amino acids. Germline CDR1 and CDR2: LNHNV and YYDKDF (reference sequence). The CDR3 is CATSRLTGELFF.

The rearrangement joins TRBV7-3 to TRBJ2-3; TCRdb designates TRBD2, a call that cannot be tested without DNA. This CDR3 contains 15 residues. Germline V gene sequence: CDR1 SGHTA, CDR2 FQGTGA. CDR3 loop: CASSPAGGNTDTQYF.

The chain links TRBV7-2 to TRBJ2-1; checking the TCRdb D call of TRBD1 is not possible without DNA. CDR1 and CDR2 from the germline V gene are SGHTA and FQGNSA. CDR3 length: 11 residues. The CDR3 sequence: CASRDRNEQFF.

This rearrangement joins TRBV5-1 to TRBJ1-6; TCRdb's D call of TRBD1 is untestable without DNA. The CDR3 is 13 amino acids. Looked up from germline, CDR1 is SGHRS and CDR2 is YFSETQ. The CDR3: CASSRDRYSPLHF.

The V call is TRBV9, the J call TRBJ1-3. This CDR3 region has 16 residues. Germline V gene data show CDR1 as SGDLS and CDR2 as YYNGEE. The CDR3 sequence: CASSAYGRTSGNTIYF.

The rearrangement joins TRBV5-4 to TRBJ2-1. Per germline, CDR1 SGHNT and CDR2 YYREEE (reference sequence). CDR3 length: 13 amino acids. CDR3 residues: CASSPDPNNEQFF.

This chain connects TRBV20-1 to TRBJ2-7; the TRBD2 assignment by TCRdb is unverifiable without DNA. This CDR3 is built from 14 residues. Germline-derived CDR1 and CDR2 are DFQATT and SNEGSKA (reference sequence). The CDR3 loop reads CSASLAGDPYEQYF.

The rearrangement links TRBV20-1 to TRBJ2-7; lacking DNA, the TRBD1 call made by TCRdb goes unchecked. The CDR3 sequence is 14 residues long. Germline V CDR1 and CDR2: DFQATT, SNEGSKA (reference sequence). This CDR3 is CSARALLTGGEQYF.

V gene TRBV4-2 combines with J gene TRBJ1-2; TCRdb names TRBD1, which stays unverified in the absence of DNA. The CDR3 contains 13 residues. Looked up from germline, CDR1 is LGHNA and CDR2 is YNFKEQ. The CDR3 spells CASSQGQDHGYTF.

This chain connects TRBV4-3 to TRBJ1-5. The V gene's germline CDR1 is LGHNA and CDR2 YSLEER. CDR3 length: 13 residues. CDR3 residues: CASSQDWSQPQHF.

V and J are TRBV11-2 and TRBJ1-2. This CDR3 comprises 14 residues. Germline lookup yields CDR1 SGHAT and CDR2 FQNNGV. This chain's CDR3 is CASSLAFMGYGYTF.

The CDR3 is CASSPTGTGDGYTF. The chain joins TRBV5-6 to TRBJ1-2; TCRdb's D call, TRBD1, is unchecked because there is no DNA. The CDR3 has 14 amino acids. CDR1 and CDR2 (germline): SGHDT, YYEEEE.